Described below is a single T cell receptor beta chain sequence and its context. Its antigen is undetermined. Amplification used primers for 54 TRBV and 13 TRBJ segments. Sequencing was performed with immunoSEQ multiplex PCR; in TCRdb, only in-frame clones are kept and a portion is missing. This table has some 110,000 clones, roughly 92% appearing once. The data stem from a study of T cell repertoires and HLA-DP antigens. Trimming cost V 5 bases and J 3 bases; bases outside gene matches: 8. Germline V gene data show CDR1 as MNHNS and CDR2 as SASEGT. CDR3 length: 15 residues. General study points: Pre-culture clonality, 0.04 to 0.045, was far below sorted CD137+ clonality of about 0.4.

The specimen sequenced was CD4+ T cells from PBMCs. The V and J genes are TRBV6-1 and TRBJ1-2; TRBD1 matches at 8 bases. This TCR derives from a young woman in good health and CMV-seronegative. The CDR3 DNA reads TGTGCCAGCAGTACAGGGGGGTCGCCGGACTATGGCTACACCTTC. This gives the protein CASSTGGSPDYGYTF.